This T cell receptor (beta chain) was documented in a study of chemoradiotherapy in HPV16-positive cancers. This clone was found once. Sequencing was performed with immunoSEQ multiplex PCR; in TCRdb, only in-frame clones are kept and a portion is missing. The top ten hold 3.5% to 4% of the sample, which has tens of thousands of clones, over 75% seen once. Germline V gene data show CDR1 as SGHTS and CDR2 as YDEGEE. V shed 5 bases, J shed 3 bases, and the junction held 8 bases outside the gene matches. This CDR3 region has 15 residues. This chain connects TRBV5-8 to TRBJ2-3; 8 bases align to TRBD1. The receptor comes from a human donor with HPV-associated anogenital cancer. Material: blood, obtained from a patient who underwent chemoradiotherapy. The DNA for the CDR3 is TGTGCCAGCAGATACCGGGACAGGAGTACAGATACGCAGTATTTT. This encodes CASRYRDRSTDTQYF.